The T cell receptor (beta chain) under discussion was sequenced for a study of molecular identifiers for immune sequencing clone quantification. This clonotype was seen just once. Trimming cost V 4 bases and J 2 bases; bases outside gene matches: 10. The CDR3 is 17 amino acids. Germline assignment: CDR1 SEHNR and CDR2 FQNEAQ (reference sequence). TCRdb re-analysed the PCR reads in MiXCR, keeping a single row per CDR3 protein. Of hundreds of thousands of distinct CDR3 sequences in the sample, roughly 27% were seen once. This chain uses TRBV7-9 with TRBJ2-7, with 11 bases fitting TRBD1. This TCR was recovered from a human donor in good health. Some libraries in this study had Jurkat cell RNA spiked in. The sample consisted of naive CD8+ T cells from blood, with Jurkat cell RNA spiked in. The sample's subset: FACS-sorted CD8+CD4-CCR7+CD45RA+ naive T cells. CDR3 loop: CASSSATGTGGTYEQYF. CDR3 coding DNA: TGTGCCAGCAGCTCAGCTACCGGGACAGGGGGTACCTACGAGCAGTACTTC. Filled out from reference TRBV7-9 and TRBJ2-7, the complete variable domain reads DTGVSQNPRHKITKRGQNVTFRCDPISEHNRLYWYRQTLGQGPEFLTYFQNEAQLEKSRLLSDRFSAERPKGSFSTLEIQRTEQGDSAMYLCASSSATGTGGTYEQYFGPGTRLTVT.